Listed here are 15 T cell receptor beta chains from one sample, sequenced in a study. TCRdb recomputed calls from the 5' RACE reads with MiXCR, one row per CDR3 protein. The data show some 60,000 distinct CDR3 sequences, around 30% seen once. Sequencing was performed on tumor-infiltrating naive CD4+ T cells sorted from the breast tumor. Subset of the sample: naive CD4+ T cells, CD4+CD45RA+CD25-. The source is a female donor with breast cancer.

The V gene is TRBV4-1, the J gene TRBJ1-5; possibly TRBD1 for D (5 bases). This CDR3 contains 15 residues. Germline V lookup: CDR1 MGHRA, CDR2 YSYEKL. V lost 9 bases and J 3 bases, leaving 18 bases between the germline ends. CDR3 residues: CASRSQVDNNQPQHF. For the CDR3, the DNA is TGCGCCAGTCGATCACAGGTTGACAACAATCAGCCCCAGCATTTT.

The genes are TRBV7-9 and TRBJ2-7, with D perhaps TRBD1 or TRBD2 (5 bases each). The ends were cut back, 3 bases at V and 2 bases at J, with 11 bases in the middle. The germline gives CDR1 SEHNR, CDR2 FQNEAQ (reference sequence). The CDR3 extends over 14 amino acids. CDR3 sequence: CASSLVEGPYEQYF. The CDR3 DNA reads as TGTGCCAGCAGCTTGGTCGAGGGACCCTACGAGCAGTACTTC.

This clonotype was counted ten times or more. The V and J genes are TRBV5-1 and TRBJ2-5; 8 nucleotides agree with TRBD1. The CDR3 is 14 residues long. Germline V lookup: CDR1 SGHRS, CDR2 YFSETQ. Trimming removed 5 bases from V and 3 bases from J; junction bases left unmatched: 6. CDR3 DNA: TGCGCCAGCAGGAAGGACAGGGTGGAAGAGACCCAGTACTTC. Protein sequence: CASRKDRVEETQYF. Full variable domain (remainder filled in from reference TRBV5-1 and TRBJ2-5): KAGVTQTPRYLIKTRGQQVTLSCSPISGHRSVSWYQQTPGQGLQFLFEYFSETQRNKGNFPGRFSGRQFSNSRSEMNVSTLELGDSALYLCASRKDRVEETQYFGPGTRLLVL.

The J gene is TRBJ2-1, the V gene TRBV7-2; D unresolved. Deletions cut 5 bases from V and 0 bases from J, with 5 bases between. Germline V lookup: CDR1 SGHTA, CDR2 FQGNSA. The CDR3 has 13 residues. CDR3 DNA: TGTGCCAGCAGCCGTAGCTCCTACAATGAGCAGTTCTTC. Protein: CASSRSSYNEQFF. Drawing the rest from reference TRBV7-2 and TRBJ2-1, the complete variable domain is GAGVSQSPSNKVTEKGKDVELRCDPISGHTALYWYRQSLGQGLEFLIYFQGNSAPDKSGLPSDRFSAERTGGSVSTLTIQRTQQEDSAVYLCASSRSSYNEQFFGPGTRLTVL.

This clonotype was counted ten times or more. The chain employs TRBV5-1 and TRBJ1-2, with D perhaps TRBD1 (6 bases). CDR1 is SGHRS, CDR2 YFSETQ, per germline. CDR3 length: 13 residues. The ends were cut back, 0 bases at V and 4 bases at J, with 7 bases in the middle. The CDR3 reads CASSLEGGYGYTF. CDR3 nucleotides: TGCGCCAGCAGCTTGGAAGGGGGCTATGGCTACACCTTC.

This clonotype came up a few times. The chain couples TRBV5-1 to TRBJ1-3, with D perhaps matching TRBD1 (5 bases). Germline CDR1 is SGHRS and CDR2 is YFSETQ. V was clipped by 0 bases and J by 2 bases, with 6 bases between them. The CDR3 consists of 14 residues. The CDR3 sequence is CASSLVGPGNTIYF. The CDR3 DNA reads as TGCGCCAGCAGCTTGGTGGGACCTGGAAACACCATATATTTT.

The gene calls are TRBV28 and TRBJ2-7; D might be TRBD1 (6 bases). The CDR3 extends over 13 amino acids. The germline gives CDR1 MDHEN, CDR2 SYDVKM. Trimming left V 7 bases short and J 2 bases short, with 12 bases between. The CDR3 DNA reads TGTGCCAGCACTCCCAGGGGACCCTACGAGCAGTACTTC. It yields the protein CASTPRGPYEQYF.

This clonotype was detected a few times. The rearrangement uses TRBV6-5 and TRBJ2-6; D is possibly TRBD1 (6 bases). Germline assignment: CDR1 MNHEY and CDR2 SVGAGI. This CDR3 contains 15 residues. Trimming shortened V by 8 bases and J by 1 base, and 12 bases separated the two germline ends. CDR3 protein: CASGSGQSGANVLTF. CDR3 nucleotide sequence: TGTGCCAGCGGATCCGGACAGTCTGGGGCCAACGTCCTGACTTTC.

The chain employs TRBV6-4 and TRBJ2-3, with a weak D call TRBD2 (6 bases). Trimming pared 5 bases from V and 2 bases from J, leaving 11 bases between. This CDR3 spans 14 amino acids. Looked up from germline, CDR1 is MRHNA and CDR2 is SNTAGT. The DNA for the CDR3 is TGTGCCAGCAGTCCTGGGACTTTCACAGATACGCAGTATTTT. Its protein product is CASSPGTFTDTQYF.

This clonotype is judged medium-sized. The gene calls are TRBV7-9 and TRBJ1-2, with 10 bases that match TRBD1. The CDR3 has 14 residues. The V and J ends lost 5 bases and 3 bases, in that order; junction bases with no gene match: 3. Germline V gene data show CDR1 as SEHNR and CDR2 as FQNEAQ (reference sequence). In DNA, the CDR3 is TGTGCCAGCAGCCTGGGACAGGGGCACTATGGCTACACCTTC. It translates to CASSLGQGHYGYTF.

Comments on this clonotype: This clone may be a read error of a much larger clone one base away. The chain is built from TRBV5-1 and TRBJ2-2, with no clear D. The germline V and J ends were trimmed by 0 bases and 6 bases, with 12 bases remaining between them. The germline gives CDR1 SGHRS, CDR2 YFSETQ. The CDR3 extends over 15 amino acids. The CDR3 loop reads CASSLGSTGAGELFF. DNA of the CDR3: TGCGCCAGCAGCTTGGGTTCAACTGGCGCCGGGGAGCTGTTTTTT.

The rearrangement links TRBV12-3 or TRBV12-4 to TRBJ2-5; 11 positions agree with TRBD2. This CDR3 comprises 14 residues. J lost 13 bases, V lost 3 bases, and 10 bases had no gene match. The CDR3 region is CASSLTSGTSARYF. CDR3 DNA: TGTGCCAGCAGTTTGACTAGCGGGACATCGGCCCGGTACTTC.

This clonotype was found many times. CDR3 loop: CASSLAVTGDNEQFF. The CDR3 nucleotides are TGCGCCAGCAGCTTGGCTGTGACAGGGGACAATGAGCAGTTCTTC. The chain couples TRBV5-1 to TRBJ2-1; 8 positions agree with TRBD1. V was clipped by 0 bases and J by 5 bases; unmatched bases: 4. The CDR3 sequence is 15 residues long. Germline V gene sequence: CDR1 SGHRS, CDR2 YFSETQ.

The chain has TRBV7-2 and TRBJ1-4; weak D call: TRBD1 (5 bases). The CDR3 runs to 16 residues. Germline V gene sequence: CDR1 SGHTA, CDR2 FQGNSA. Trimming pared 5 bases from V and 6 bases from J, leaving 19 bases between. The CDR3 nucleotides are TGTGCCAGCAGCCACGTCTTTGCAGGGAGTGATGAAAAACTGTTTTTT. Its protein is CASSHVFAGSDEKLFF.

V usage is TRBV28 and J usage is TRBJ1-5, with D possibly being TRBD1 (5 bases). CDR3 length: 12 amino acids. The germline gives CDR1 MDHEN, CDR2 SYDVKM. Trimming stripped 6 bases from V and 8 bases from J, with 11 bases between. In DNA form, the CDR3 reads TGTGCCAGCAGCCCCACGGGGGAGCCCCAGCATTTT. This translates into CASSPTGEPQHF.